The 25 T cell receptor beta chains in this list originate from one sample, sequenced in a study of graft-versus-host responses after intestinal transplantation. Sequenced by immunoSEQ multiplex PCR; TCRdb stores in-frame clones only, minus some. The sample holds fewer than 10,000 clones; 60% to 80% are singletons and the top ten take almost 9.5%. Graft-derived tissue was subjected to processing to liberate intraepithelial and lamina propria lymphocytes. Sequencing used ileum tissue, obtained around 460 days after transplant. These receptors were collected from a human patient who received an intestinal transplant, so some T cells may come from the graft donor.

This clone was observed a few times. CDR3: CASSRGGGPQETQYF. The CDR3 region has the DNA TGTGCCAGCAGTCGTGGCGGGGGGCCCCAAGAGACCCAGTACTTC. The J gene is TRBJ2-5, the V gene TRBV7-2; TRBD2 matches 8 bases. The CDR3 loop spans 15 amino acids. Germline CDR1 SGHTA, CDR2 FQGNSA. Trimming took 6 bases from V and 1 from J; bases not matched to a gene: 7.

The chain employs TRBV6-1 and TRBJ2-2; 8 nucleotides agree with TRBD1. This CDR3 has 15 amino acids. The J segment lost 2 bases and the V segment lost 6 bases, leaving 5 bases of the junction unmatched. Germline loops: CDR1 MNHNS, CDR2 SASEGT. The CDR3 DNA is TGTGCCAGCAGCCGGACAGGGTCAAACACCGGGGAGCTGTTTTTT. It codes for CASSRTGSNTGELFF.

Comment on this clone: The junction shows a germline mismatch at one end, possibly a read error. The chain joins TRBV7-9 to TRBJ2-3; no reliable D call. Germline CDR1 reads SEHNR; CDR2 reads FQNEAQ (reference sequence). This CDR3 spans 13 amino acids. CDR3: CASSVSSTDTQYF. The CDR3 coding sequence is TGTGCTAGCAGCGTAAGTAGCACAGATACGCAGTATTTT. Full variable domain (missing parts from reference TRBV7-9 and TRBJ2-3): DTGVSQNPRHKITKRGQNVTFRCDPISEHNRLYWYRQTLGQGPEFLTYFQNEAQLEKSRLLSDRFSAERPKGSFSTLEIQRTEQGDSAMYLCASSVSSTDTQYFGPGTRLTVL.

This clone was counted only a few times. The rearrangement links TRBV7-2 to TRBJ2-7; no definite D call. This CDR3 comprises 12 residues. V lost 4 bases and J 6 bases, leaving 10 bases between the germline ends. Germline V gene data show CDR1 as SGHTA and CDR2 as FQGNSA. Here the CDR3 reads CASSSDLREQYF. The CDR3, as DNA: TGTGCCAGCAGCTCGGATTTGCGCGAGCAGTACTTC.

This clone has only a few counts. The chain uses TRBV6-5 and TRBJ2-1; D call uncertain. The germline V and J ends were trimmed by 0 bases and 7 bases, with 4 bases remaining between them. CDR1 is MNHEY, CDR2 SVGAGI, per germline. The CDR3 has 12 amino acids. The DNA for the CDR3 is TGTGCCAGCAGTTACTCGAAGAATGAGCAGTTCTTC. As protein: CASSYSKNEQFF.

This chain connects TRBV7-8 to TRBJ2-1, with 10 bases lining up with TRBD2. Germline V lookup: CDR1 SGHVS, CDR2 FQNEAQ. The V gene end was trimmed by 5 bases and the J gene end by 3 bases; junction bases not matched to a gene: 7. This CDR3 is built from 16 residues. The CDR3 here is CASSGVSGGHYNEQFF. CDR3 in DNA: TGTGCCAGCAGCGGGGTTAGCGGGGGGCACTACAATGAGCAGTTCTTC.

The chain joins TRBV28 to TRBJ1-5, with 8 nucleotides matching TRBD1. Germline-derived CDR1 and CDR2 are MDHEN and SYDVKM. V was clipped by 5 bases and J by 7 bases; unmatched bases: 7. The CDR3 length is 14 residues. The CDR3 here is CASSPRTGRQPQHF. The CDR3 bases are TGTGCCAGCAGTCCCCGGACAGGGAGGCAGCCCCAGCATTTT.

This chain uses TRBV6-5 with TRBJ1-5, with a possible D match to TRBD1 (5 bases). Per the germline V gene, CDR1 is MNHEY and CDR2 is SVGAGI. The CDR3 runs to 15 residues. V was trimmed by 0 bases and J by 7 bases, leaving 13 bases between them. The CDR3 loop reads CASSYSGGFGQPQHF. The DNA of the CDR3 is TGTGCCAGCAGTTACTCTGGGGGTTTTGGACAGCCCCAGCATTTT.

CDR3 loop: CASSLLAAPTYGEQYF. The CDR3 region has the DNA TGTGCCAGCAGCCTACTAGCGGCCCCGACCTACGGCGAGCAGTACTTC. The chain carries TRBV11-2 and TRBJ2-5; 8 nucleotides match TRBD2. The end of the DNA is better explained by TRBJ2-7, so the J call may be wrong. The CDR3 is made up of 16 amino acids. Germline CDR1 SGHAT, CDR2 FQNNGV.

This CDR3 is CASTPPTGANTEAFF. CDR3 bases: TGTGCCAGCACCCCTCCGACAGGGGCGAACACTGAAGCTTTCTTT. The V call is TRBV6-5, the J call TRBJ1-1; 8 nucleotides match TRBD1. J was trimmed by 1 base and V by 7 bases; bases with no gene match: 8. The CDR3 sequence is 15 residues long. Germline V CDR1 and CDR2: MNHEY, SVGAGI.

The CDR3, as DNA: TGTGCCAGCAGTTTAGGGGCGGACGGGGAAAAACTGTTTTTT. Amino acid sequence: CASSLGADGEKLFF. The rearrangement uses TRBV27 and TRBJ1-4; D might be TRBD1 (5 bases). This CDR3 is 14 amino acids long. V lost 2 bases, J lost 8 bases, and 12 bases lay in between. From germline, CDR1 is MNHEY and CDR2 SMNVEV (reference sequence). The complete variable domain, with remaining parts taken from reference TRBV27 and TRBJ1-4, reads EAQVTQNPRYLITVTGKKLTVTCSQNMNHEYMSWYRQDPGLGLRQIYYSMNVEVTDKGDVPEGYKVSRKEKRNFPLILESPSPNQTSLYFCASSLGADGEKLFFGSGTQLSVL.

The J gene is TRBJ1-2, the V gene TRBV7-2; the D gene is possibly TRBD1 (5 bases). The CDR3 has 12 amino acids. Trimming took off 2 bases at V and 8 bases at J, with 9 bases between the two ends. Germline CDR1 SGHTA, CDR2 FQGNSA. DNA of the CDR3: TGTGCCAGCAGCTTACAGGGAAGGGGCTACACCTTC. Residues: CASSLQGRGYTF.

This chain joins TRBV7-8 and TRBJ2-3, with D possibly being TRBD1 or TRBD2 (6 bases each). This CDR3 spans 15 amino acids. Germline V gene lookup returns CDR1 SGHVS and CDR2 FQNEAQ. V dropped 2 bases and J dropped 6 bases, with 15 bases sitting between them. This CDR3 reads CASSLQWGAGDTQYF. The CDR3 nucleotides read TGTGCCAGCAGCTTACAATGGGGGGCAGGGGATACGCAGTATTTT.

V is TRBV29-1 and J is TRBJ2-5; D is unclear. The CDR3 consists of 11 residues. CDR1 SQVTM and CDR2 ANQGSEA come from the germline V gene. Trimming cost V 8 bases and J 2 bases, with 9 bases left between them. CDR3 sequence reads: CSHQDQETQYF. The CDR3 DNA follows: TGCAGCCATCAGGATCAAGAGACCCAGTACTTC.

This chain links TRBV5-4 with TRBJ2-7; TRBD1 is a possible D gene (6 bases). CDR1 is SGHNT, CDR2 YYREEE, per germline (reference sequence). This CDR3 spans 17 amino acids. V was trimmed by 2 bases and J by 7 bases, leaving 25 bases between them. The CDR3 loop reads CASSFGPRIQGVGEQYV. The CDR3 region has the DNA TGTGCCAGCAGCTTCGGCCCCCGCATACAGGGTGTGGGGGAGCAGTACGTC.

V usage is TRBV4-2 and J usage is TRBJ1-5; no clear D gene. Germline V CDR1 and CDR2: LGHNA, YNFKEQ. The CDR3 contains 13 residues. V shed 8 bases and J shed 4 bases, with 12 bases lying between them. In DNA, the CDR3 is TGTGCCAGCGCTCTTGGGGAGAATCAGCCCCAGCATTTT. It specifies CASALGENQPQHF.

This chain connects TRBV6-1 to TRBJ2-1; D could derive from TRBD1 or TRBD2 (6 bases each). This CDR3 has 16 residues. V lost 4 bases and J lost 5, with 18 bases in between. The germline V gene encodes CDR1 MNHNS and CDR2 SASEGT. This CDR3 reads CASSAGRWGLDNEQFF. CDR3 sequence (DNA): TGTGCCAGCAGTGCAGGGAGGTGGGGGCTGGACAATGAGCAGTTCTTC.

J is TRBJ1-5 and V is TRBV28; D ambiguous. The V gene lost 6 bases and the J gene lost 2 bases, with 8 bases spanning the gap. Germline V lookup: CDR1 MDHEN, CDR2 SYDVKM. There are 13 residues in the CDR3. CDR3 region: CASSLAGNQPQHF. The CDR3 nucleotides are TGTGCCAGCAGCTTAGCAGGCAATCAGCCCCAGCATTTT.

This chain links TRBV7-6 with TRBJ2-5, with a possible D match to TRBD1 (5 bases). This CDR3 comprises 13 residues. Germline CDR1 reads SGHVS; CDR2 reads FNYEAQ. The V and J ends lost 5 bases and 0 bases respectively, with 7 bases between them. CDR3 sequence: CASSHRYQETQYF. The CDR3 bases are TGTGCCAGCAGCCACAGGTACCAAGAGACCCAGTACTTC.

V is TRBV14 and J is TRBJ2-1, with 9 positions matching TRBD1. The CDR3 loop spans 16 amino acids. Trimming at V came to 5 bases and at J to 6 bases, leaving 11 bases not matched to a gene. Germline lookup yields CDR1 SGHDN and CDR2 FVKESK. The CDR3 sequence: CASSSPGGQGLNEQFF. The CDR3 bases are TGTGCCAGCAGCTCCCCGGGAGGACAGGGGCTCAATGAGCAGTTCTTC.

V is TRBV19 and J is TRBJ1-5; TRBD1 agrees at 7 bases. Germline values: CDR1 LNHDA, CDR2 SQIVND (reference sequence). J gave up 9 bases and V 6 bases, and 11 bases lay outside the gene matches. The CDR3 contains 14 residues. In DNA, the CDR3 is TGTGCCAGTAGCCCAAACAGGGGACCGAGGCCCCAGCATTTT. Protein sequence: CASSPNRGPRPQHF.

This clone was seen just once. This chain links TRBV6-5 with TRBJ1-2; no clear D gene. With 6 bases removed from V and 6 bases from J, the gap between germline ends came to 14 bases. This CDR3 has 13 residues. From germline, CDR1 is MNHEY and CDR2 SVGAGI. CDR3 residues: CASSRTSVDGYTF. DNA for the CDR3: TGTGCCAGCAGCCGGACGTCGGTGGATGGCTACACCTTC.

The V and J genes are TRBV27 and TRBJ1-2; D not certain. The CDR3 loop spans 16 amino acids. CDR1 is MNHEY, CDR2 SMNVEV, per germline (reference sequence). V lost 2 bases and J 3 bases, leaving 16 bases between the germline ends. This CDR3 is CASSLDATVGHYGYTF. The CDR3 coding sequence is TGTGCCAGCAGTTTAGATGCTACCGTGGGCCACTATGGCTACACCTTC.

This clone was seen only once. The gene calls are TRBV11-3 and TRBJ1-1, with D hard to call. The CDR3 loop spans 13 amino acids. The V end lost 1 base, the J end lost 1 base, and 4 bases lay between the germline ends. The V gene's germline CDR1 is SGHNT and CDR2 YENEEA. The CDR3 here is CASSLGQNTEAFF. In DNA form, the CDR3 reads TGTGCCAGCAGCTTAGGACAGAACACTGAAGCTTTCTTT.

The chain employs TRBV11-3 and TRBJ2-3; D is ambiguous. V lost 2 bases and J 2 bases, leaving 5 bases between the germline ends. There are 13 residues in the CDR3. Per the germline V gene, CDR1 is SGHNT and CDR2 is YENEEA. CDR3 sequence (DNA): TGTGCCAGCAGCTTAACAAACACAGATACGCAGTATTTT. Amino acid sequence: CASSLTNTDTQYF. The variable domain in full, completed from reference TRBV11-3 and TRBJ2-3, reads EAGVVQSPRYKIIEKKQPVAFWCNPISGHNTLYWYLQNLGQGPELLIRYENEEAVDDSQLPKDRFSAERLKGVDSTLKIQPAELGDSAVYLCASSLTNTDTQYFGPGTRLTVL.